This T cell receptor (beta chain) was sequenced for a study of tumor-infiltrating lymphocytes in primary liver carcinoma. Overall study context: Patients comprised men and women whose ages fell between 30 and 69 years.

CDR3 length: 14 residues. Germline lookup yields CDR1 SQVTM and CDR2 ANQGSEA. J was trimmed by 3 bases and V by 4 bases; bases with no gene match: 6. About this clonotype: Antigen specificity is unknown.

Production of TCR beta cDNA used around 0.45 ug total RNA together with a constant-region primer. Amplification in three nested multiplex PCR rounds with slightly modified ARM-PCR gave rise to TCR beta libraries. Two initial PCR rounds of about 9 cycles each paired TRBV1-TRBV30 forward primers with a C-beta reverse primer. TCRdb called the multiplex PCR reads again in MiXCR, with one record for every CDR3 protein. In the table there are 250,000 to 400,000 distinct CDR3 sequences, over 55% of which are singletons. Germline DNA was also extracted, with blood RNA taken from unsorted whole blood. The study's findings and limits: Reduced overlap was seen in tumor-adjacent and tumor-blood pairs versus tumor region pairs. Relative to blood, tumors carried a significantly larger fraction of the repertoire in their top 250 clones (p = 0.039).

This clonotype was sampled from a man aged 35 to 55 with primary liver carcinoma and hepatitis B virus infection. Sequenced material: peripheral blood. V gene TRBV29-1 combines with J gene TRBJ2-7, with 10 bases identical to TRBD2. CDR3 residues: CSVGELAGDYEQYF. The CDR3 nucleotides read TGCAGCGTTGGTGAGCTAGCGGGAGACTACGAGCAGTACTTC.